One and the same sample provided the 25 T cell receptor beta chains below, sequenced in a study of OX40 agonist ivuxolimab in advanced cancers. The data were produced by immunoSEQ multiplex PCR, yet TCRdb's version contains in-frame clones alone and is incomplete. Of roughly 70,000 clones listed, around 83% are singletons. The sequenced sample was CD4+ or CD8+ T cells sorted from blood, obtained in a trial of the OX40 agonist ivuxolimab. The receptors come from an adult with an advanced solid tumor such as melanoma, head and neck, liver or kidney cancer.

This chain links TRBV5-1 with TRBJ1-2, with D uncertain. Trimming pared 0 bases from V and 4 bases from J, leaving 10 bases between. Germline lookup yields CDR1 SGHRS and CDR2 YFSETQ. The CDR3 sequence is 14 residues long. The CDR3 loop reads CASSLGAPLYGYTF. CDR3 DNA sequence: TGCGCCAGCAGCTTGGGGGCACCCCTCTATGGCTACACCTTC.

This chain connects TRBV28 to TRBJ1-5; unclear D gene. In germline, CDR1 is MDHEN, CDR2 SYDVKM. This CDR3 is built from 13 residues. Trimming stripped 8 bases from V and 5 bases from J, with 13 bases between. The CDR3 sequence is CASGRQRDQPQHF. The CDR3 nucleotides read TGTGCCAGCGGTCGACAACGAGATCAGCCCCAGCATTTT.

The chain employs TRBV18 and TRBJ2-5, with a tentative D call TRBD2 (6 bases). CDR1 and CDR2 from the germline V gene are KGHSH and LQKENI. CDR3 length: 13 residues. The V gene lost 3 bases and the J gene lost 5 bases, with 10 bases spanning the gap. CDR3 sequence (DNA): TGTGCCAGCTCACCTCGACTAGTGGAGACCCAGTACTTC. Protein product: CASSPRLVETQYF.

The chain employs TRBV11-3 and TRBJ2-1; maybe TRBD1 (6 bases). The CDR3 has 13 residues. With 6 bases removed from V and 10 bases from J, the gap between germline ends came to 16 bases. Per germline, CDR1 SGHNT and CDR2 YENEEA. As DNA, the CDR3 is TGTGCCAGCAGAGACAGGTTTAGCGACGAGCAGTTCTTC. Encoded protein: CASRDRFSDEQFF.

The chain recombines TRBV25-1 with TRBJ1-1, with D possibly TRBD1 on 5 matching bases. The CDR3 spans 14 residues. Germline values: CDR1 MGHDK, CDR2 SYGVNS. Trimming took off 7 bases at V and 0 bases at J, with 12 bases between the two ends. The CDR3 sequence: CASTERGMNTEAFF. CDR3 in DNA: TGTGCCAGCACCGAACGGGGCATGAACACTGAAGCTTTCTTT.

The V call is TRBV15, the J call TRBJ1-1; D unclear. The CDR3 covers 16 residues. V was trimmed by 4 bases and J by 0 bases, leaving 15 bases between them. The germline V gene has CDR1 LNHNV and CDR2 YYDKDF (reference sequence). The CDR3 DNA reads as TGTGCCACCAGCAAATACTCACGGAACATGAACACTGAAGCTTTCTTT. Amino acid sequence: CATSKYSRNMNTEAFF.

CDR3 DNA sequence: TGTGCCAGCAGACCAATTGACAGGCCGGATGAAAAACTGTTTTTT. It translates to CASRPIDRPDEKLFF. The V call is TRBV2, the J call TRBJ1-4; possibly TRBD1 for D (6 bases). This CDR3 region has 15 residues. Trimming removed 6 bases at V and 6 bases at J, with 17 bases between. In germline, CDR1 is SNHLY, CDR2 FYNNEI.

The V call is TRBV11-2, the J call TRBJ2-7, with D possibly TRBD2 on 6 matching bases. The V and J ends lost 6 bases and 4 bases respectively, with 7 bases between them. Looked up from germline, CDR1 is SGHAT and CDR2 is FQNNGV. The CDR3 consists of 11 residues. The CDR3 DNA sequence: TGTGCCAGCAGGCGGGGTTACGAGCAGTACTTC. It translates to CASRRGYEQYF. The variable domain in full, completed from reference TRBV11-2 and TRBJ2-7, reads EAGVAQSPRYKIIEKRQSVAFWCNPISGHATLYWYQQILGQGPKLLIQFQNNGVVDDSQLPKDRFSAERLKGVDSTLKIQPAKLEDSAVYLCASRRGYEQYFGPGTRLTVT.

The chain couples TRBV6-1 to TRBJ2-7, with D possibly matching TRBD1 (5 bases). CDR1 and CDR2 (germline): MNHNS, SASEGT. V dropped 7 bases and J dropped 1 base, with 14 bases sitting between them. The CDR3 runs 14 residues. The CDR3 protein is CASNQLGRSYEQYV. CDR3 sequence (DNA): TGTGCCAGCAACCAGCTGGGGCGGTCCTACGAGCAGTACGTC.

Comments on this clone: One end of the junction is discordant with germline, which a read error may explain. This chain links TRBV7-9 with TRBJ2-3; D tentatively reads TRBD1 or TRBD2 (5 bases each). The CDR3 is made up of 13 amino acids. The germline gives CDR1 SEHNR, CDR2 FQNEAQ (reference sequence). This CDR3 reads CASSFRGTNTQYF. CDR3 DNA: TGTGCCAGCAGCTTTCGGGGCACAAATACGCAGTATTTT.

This chain's CDR3 is CASSLGQGAFSNQPQHF. CDR3 DNA: TGTGCCAGCAGCTTAGGACAGGGGGCCTTTAGCAATCAGCCCCAGCATTTT. The chain joins TRBV5-8 to TRBJ1-5; 11 positions match TRBD1. V trimming: 2 bases; J trimming: 0 bases; junction bases outside the gene matches: 4. In germline, CDR1 is SGHTS, CDR2 YDEGEE. CDR3 length: 17 residues.

Here the CDR3 reads CATSRDRGNTGELFF. The CDR3, as DNA: TGTGCCACCAGCAGAGACAGGGGGAACACCGGGGAGCTGTTTTTT. The chain uses TRBV15 and TRBJ2-2, with D possibly matching TRBD1 (6 bases). The CDR3 has 15 residues. Trimming pared 0 bases from V and 1 base from J, leaving 6 bases between. Germline V gene data show CDR1 as LNHNV and CDR2 as YYDKDF (reference sequence).

The sample holds a few counts of this clone. The chain recombines TRBV6-1 with TRBJ2-3; weak D call: TRBD2 (6 bases). In germline, CDR1 is MNHNS, CDR2 SASEGT. The CDR3 spans 13 residues. The V and J ends lost 8 bases and 6 bases respectively, with 15 bases between them. As DNA, the CDR3 is TGTGCCAGCGCGAGGGACTTTGCGGATACGCAGTATTTT. It yields the protein CASARDFADTQYF.

The J gene is TRBJ2-6, the V gene TRBV6-1, with D unresolved. V was trimmed by 8 bases and J by 2 bases, leaving 7 bases between them. Germline CDR1 and CDR2: MNHNS and SASEGT. The CDR3 runs 13 residues. The CDR3 spells CASVAPGANVLTF. DNA of the CDR3: TGTGCCAGCGTGGCGCCTGGGGCCAACGTCCTGACTTTC.

The chain couples TRBV6-5 to TRBJ1-5; D is unclear. CDR1 and CDR2 from the germline V gene are MNHEY and SVGAGI. The CDR3 is 13 amino acids. V was cut by 6 bases and J by 9 bases, with 15 bases left in between. CDR3 region: CASSSDPAGPQHF. DNA for the CDR3: TGTGCCAGCAGCTCCGACCCGGCCGGGCCCCAGCATTTT.

In this sample, this clone turned up a few times. V and J are TRBV5-4 and TRBJ1-1; TRBD1 might be the D (6 bases). The V gene's germline CDR1 is SGHNT and CDR2 YYREEE (reference sequence). V gave up 5 bases and J gave up 7 bases, with 15 bases separating them. The CDR3 contains 13 residues. The CDR3 region is CASRPLGASEAFF. The CDR3 bases are TGTGCCAGCAGACCCTTGGGGGCCAGTGAAGCTTTCTTT.

The chain uses TRBV11-3 and TRBJ2-5, with a weak D call TRBD2 (5 bases). Germline V lookup: CDR1 SGHNT, CDR2 YENEEA. This CDR3 region has 13 residues. With 5 bases removed from V and 4 bases from J, the gap between germline ends came to 11 bases. The CDR3 reads CASSGRGSETQYF. Here the CDR3 DNA reads TGTGCCAGCAGCGGACGAGGGTCAGAGACCCAGTACTTC.

This chain connects TRBV29-1 to TRBJ1-2, with 10 nucleotides matching TRBD1. This CDR3 spans 12 amino acids. Trimming at V came to 5 bases and at J to 8 bases, leaving 5 bases not matched to a gene. CDR1 is SQVTM and CDR2 is ANQGSEA in the germline V gene. The CDR3 loop reads CSVRGQGQGYTF. In nucleotides, the CDR3 is TGCAGCGTTCGGGGACAGGGGCAGGGCTACACCTTC.

The chain links TRBV18 to TRBJ1-1, with D maybe TRBD1 (5 bases). The CDR3 is 15 amino acids. Germline-derived CDR1 and CDR2 are KGHSH and LQKENI. V was shortened by 4 bases and J by 0 bases, with 12 bases between the two germline ends. CDR3 coding DNA: TGTGCCAGCTCACTATACCGGGACCTGAACACTGAAGCTTTCTTT. Translation gives CASSLYRDLNTEAFF.

This clone was detected once. The chain links TRBV7-2 to TRBJ1-2; maybe TRBD1 (5 bases). V was trimmed by 2 bases and J by 8 bases, leaving 15 bases between them. CDR3 length: 14 residues. Germline-derived CDR1 and CDR2 are SGHTA and FQGNSA. The CDR3: CASSLLGREGGYTF. DNA of the CDR3: TGTGCCAGCAGCTTATTAGGCAGGGAGGGCGGCTACACCTTC.

This clone is a singleton in its sample. The J gene is TRBJ2-7, the V gene TRBV11-1; 9 nucleotides align to TRBD2. Germline CDR1 SGHAT, CDR2 FQDESV (reference sequence). CDR3 length equals 15 residues. J gave up 7 bases and V 7 bases, and 14 bases lay outside the gene matches. Here the CDR3 DNA reads TGTGCCAGCAAACTAGCGGGTAGCCCGCTGGGGGAGCAGTACTTC. It codes for CASKLAGSPLGEQYF.

This chain connects TRBV5-4 to TRBJ2-4; the D is unclear. CDR3 size: 15 residues. V was shortened by 3 bases and J by 0 bases, with 10 bases between the two germline ends. Germline V gives CDR1 SGHNT, CDR2 YYREEE (reference sequence). CDR3 nucleotide sequence: TGTGCCAGCAGCTCCGACGGCATAGCCAAAAACATTCAGTACTTC. It encodes CASSSDGIAKNIQYF.

This chain joins TRBV7-9 and TRBJ1-2; D call uncertain. V was shortened by 0 bases and J by 2 bases, with 7 bases between the two germline ends. The germline gives CDR1 SEHNR, CDR2 FQNEAQ (reference sequence). This CDR3 has 14 residues. In DNA, the CDR3 is TGTGCCAGCAGCTTAGCGCTAGGGAACTATGGCTACACCTTC. Protein product: CASSLALGNYGYTF.

The chain carries TRBV28 and TRBJ1-1; D unresolved. This CDR3 has 15 amino acids. Germline V lookup: CDR1 MDHEN, CDR2 SYDVKM. V lost 4 bases and J 1 base, leaving 13 bases between the germline ends. The chain's CDR3 is CASSSPRRQNTEAFF. For the CDR3, the DNA is TGTGCCAGCAGTTCCCCCCGACGACAGAACACTGAAGCTTTCTTT.

The V gene is TRBV7-4, the J gene TRBJ2-7; 13 nucleotides agree with TRBD2. Germline V lookup: CDR1 SGHVT, CDR2 SQSDAQ. The CDR3 runs 15 residues. The J segment lost 7 bases and the V segment lost 5 bases, leaving 8 bases of the junction unmatched. CDR3 in DNA: TGTGCCAGCAGCATCAGGACTAGCGGGGGCCAAGAGCAGTACGTC. Its protein product is CASSIRTSGGQEQYV.